This T cell receptor (beta chain) was captured by sequencing in a study of shared clonotypes between healthy human individuals. The V segment lost 4 bases and the J segment 4 bases; nucleotides outside the gene matches: 10. The CDR3 is made up of 15 amino acids. Germline assignment: CDR1 SGHNT and CDR2 YYREEE (reference sequence). The method was immunoSEQ multiplex PCR; TCRdb's version includes in-frame clones alone and lacks a portion of them. The top ten clones hold 0.89% of a sample with about a million clones, roughly 77% of them seen once. The source of this sequence is a man between 18 and 35 years old in good health. Some clones in this sample may be carry-over from other donors' samples. The chain links TRBV5-4 to TRBJ1-2; 7 bases are a match to TRBD1. Sequencing input: memory CD4+ T cells from PBMCs. Subset here: CD45RA-negative fraction. The CDR3 loop is CASSPGQELGYGYTF. Here the CDR3 DNA reads TGTGCCAGCAGCCCCGGACAGGAGCTAGGCTATGGCTACACCTTC.